This TCR beta chain is drawn from a study of shared clonotypes between healthy human individuals. Study findings and constraints: A generally larger estimated richness was seen in naive subsets than in memory subsets.

In the CD4+ fraction, cells were divided into CD45RA+ naive and CD45RA-negative memory subsets. Assay: immunoSEQ multiplex PCR; the TCRdb copy retains only in-frame clones and omits some. The top ten hold around 0.14% of the sample, which has a few million clones, around 94% seen once. In the case of this clone: Its antigen is currently unknown.

The sample comprised naive CD4+ T cells sorted from blood. Subset: CD45RA+ positively selected. The clonotype originates from a young man in good health.

DNA of the CDR3: TGTGCCAGCAGTGAAGTCGGCAGGGGGCGGAGTGGCTACACCTTC. It is translated as CASSEVGRGRSGYTF. J is TRBJ1-2 and V is TRBV6-1; 8 bases line up with TRBD1. This CDR3 has 15 amino acids. The V segment lost 1 base and the J segment 7 bases; nucleotides outside the gene matches: 8. Germline assignment: CDR1 MNHNS and CDR2 SASEGT.